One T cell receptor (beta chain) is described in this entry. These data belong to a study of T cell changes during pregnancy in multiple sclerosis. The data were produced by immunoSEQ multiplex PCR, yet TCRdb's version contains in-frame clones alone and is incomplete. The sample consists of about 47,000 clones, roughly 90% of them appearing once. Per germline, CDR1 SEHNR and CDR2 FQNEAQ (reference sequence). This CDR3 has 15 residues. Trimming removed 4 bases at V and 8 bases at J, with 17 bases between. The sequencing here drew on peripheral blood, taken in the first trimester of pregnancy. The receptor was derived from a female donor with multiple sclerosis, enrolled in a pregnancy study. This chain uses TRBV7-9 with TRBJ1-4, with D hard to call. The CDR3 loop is CASSSSVSSEEKLFF. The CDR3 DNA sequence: TGTGCCAGCAGCTCCTCCGTCTCCTCGGAGGAAAAACTGTTTTTT. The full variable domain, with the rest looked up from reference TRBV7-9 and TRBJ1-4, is DTGVSQNPRHKITKRGQNVTFRCDPISEHNRLYWYRQTLGQGPEFLTYFQNEAQLEKSRLLSDRFSAERPKGSFSTLEIQRTEQGDSAMYLCASSSSVSSEEKLFFGSGTQLSVL.